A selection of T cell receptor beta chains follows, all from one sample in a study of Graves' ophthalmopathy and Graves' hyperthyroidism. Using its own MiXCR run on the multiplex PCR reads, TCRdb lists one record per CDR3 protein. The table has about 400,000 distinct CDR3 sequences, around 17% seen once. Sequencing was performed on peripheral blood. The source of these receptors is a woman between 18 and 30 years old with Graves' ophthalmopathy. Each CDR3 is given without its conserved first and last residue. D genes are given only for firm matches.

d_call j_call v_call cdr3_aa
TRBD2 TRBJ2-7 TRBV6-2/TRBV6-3 ASSRGLAGVSEQY
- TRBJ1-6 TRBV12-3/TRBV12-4 ASSLRGFNSPLH
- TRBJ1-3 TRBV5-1 ASSFQQGAAGNTIY
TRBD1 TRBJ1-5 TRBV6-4 ASSPPRDRGHSNQPQH
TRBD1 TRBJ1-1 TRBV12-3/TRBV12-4 ASSPGTQGVFTEAF
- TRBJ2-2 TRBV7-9 ASSPLTVTGAGELF
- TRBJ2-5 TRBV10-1 APNGADETQY
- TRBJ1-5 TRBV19 ASSYFSGINQPQH
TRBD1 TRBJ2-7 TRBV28 ASSPDRESHEQY
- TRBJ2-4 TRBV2 ASLSNVYVQY
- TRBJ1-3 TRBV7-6 ASSLGDTSRGNTIY
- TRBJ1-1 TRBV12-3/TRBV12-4 ASSPRLYAEAF
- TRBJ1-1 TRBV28 ASSFQLGGPEAF
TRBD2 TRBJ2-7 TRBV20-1 SAMGLAGGRSYEQY
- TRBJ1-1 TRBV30 AWADGDGTEAF
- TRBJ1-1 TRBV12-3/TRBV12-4 ASHSGVDTEAF
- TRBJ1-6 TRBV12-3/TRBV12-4 ASSLWGNGSPLH
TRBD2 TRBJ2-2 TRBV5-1 ASSPGLAASGELF
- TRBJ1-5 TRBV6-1 ASSQPLGGDQPQH
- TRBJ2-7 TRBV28 ASSSGGAEGVYEQY
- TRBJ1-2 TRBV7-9 ASSQRRQVDYGYT
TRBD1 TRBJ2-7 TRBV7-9 ASSWGQGFYEQY
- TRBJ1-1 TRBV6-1 ASSARSAS
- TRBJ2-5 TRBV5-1 ASSSQPGPQETQY
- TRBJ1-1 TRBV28 ASVWGLNTEAF
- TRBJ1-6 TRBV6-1 ASSSPGRGNSPLH
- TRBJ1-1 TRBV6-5 ASNSLGGENTEAF
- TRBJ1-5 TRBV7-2 ASSLRIDQPQH
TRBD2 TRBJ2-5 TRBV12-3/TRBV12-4 ASSRPRGTSGQETQY
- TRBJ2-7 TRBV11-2 ASSLISSEAYEQY
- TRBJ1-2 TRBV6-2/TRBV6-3 ASSYSLRAYGYT
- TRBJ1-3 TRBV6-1 ASTRDYVGSGNTIY
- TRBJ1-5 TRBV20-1 SAQAGNQPQH
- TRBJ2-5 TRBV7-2 ASSPTRGELRTQY
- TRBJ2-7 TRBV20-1 SARDALVSYEQY
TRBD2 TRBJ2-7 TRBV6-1 ASSTGLAGVEQY
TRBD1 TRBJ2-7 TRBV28 ASSSRDRGLSISYEQY